The rows below give T cell receptor beta chains drawn from one sample of a study of technical replicates of blood from a few donors. The table came from immunoSEQ multiplex PCR; TCRdb's copy has only in-frame clones and leaves some out. The sample has 45,000 to 60,000 clones; 90% to 96% are singletons. Sequencing used T cells isolated from PBMCs. The receptors originated from a human donor in good health. CDR3s include the opening cysteine and the closing phenylalanine or tryptophan. D genes are given only for firm matches. Clone size is stated in some rows and not others, as once, few, many or a class when expanded.

V gene	CDR3 length	J gene	D gene	clone size	CDR3 DNA	CDR3 protein
TRBV7-2	14	TRBJ2-7	NA	once	TGTGCCAGCAGTAGCTCGCGGGAAATCTACGAGCAGTACTTC	CASSSSREIYEQYF
TRBV6-5	12	TRBJ2-5	TRBD2	NA	TGTGCCAGCGGGGGGGGAGCTAAGACCCAGTACTTC	CASGGGAKTQYF
TRBV5-1	15	TRBJ1-3	NA	NA	TGCGCCAGCAGTCAGGGGCAGAGCTCTGGAAACACCATATATTTT	CASSQGQSSGNTIYF
TRBV19	11	TRBJ1-2	NA	NA	TGTGCCAGTAGTCAGGGGAATGGCTACACCTTC	CASSQGNGYTF
TRBV7-7	16	TRBJ2-2	NA	NA	TGTGCTAGCAGCTTAAATGGGGGGAGTGACACCGGGGAGCTGTTTTTT	CASSLNGGSDTGELFF
TRBV6-5	14	TRBJ2-2	NA	NA	TGTGCCAGCAGTTACCAGGTCTATAACGGGGAGCTGTTTTTT	CASSYQVYNGELFF
TRBV28	12	TRBJ1-5	NA	NA	TGTGCCAGCAGTCCCTTCGTGCAGCCCCAGCATTTT	CASSPFVQPQHF
TRBV9	16	TRBJ2-2	TRBD1	NA	TGTGCCAGCAGCATTAGGGGACAGGGAAACACCGGGGAGCTGTTTTTT	CASSIRGQGNTGELFF
TRBV2	14	TRBJ1-2	TRBD1	NA	TGTGCCAGCAGTCTGCGGGGACAGGACCATGGCTACACCTTC	CASSLRGQDHGYTF
TRBV11-1	15	TRBJ2-1	NA	NA	TGTGCCAGCAGCTTCGACTCGAGCTCCTACAATGAGCAGTTCTTC	CASSFDSSSYNEQFF
TRBV27	12	TRBJ2-7	NA	NA	TGTGCCAGCAGTTCGGGACTTTACGAGCAGTACTTC	CASSSGLYEQYF
TRBV30	16	TRBJ2-2	NA	NA	TGTGCCTCCCTCAAACGGGGTGGGGCGAACACCGGGGAGCTGTTTTTT	CASLKRGGANTGELFF
TRBV15	13	TRBJ1-2	NA	NA	TGTGCCACCAGCAGAGGACAGAGCTATGGCTACACCTTC	CATSRGQSYGYTF
TRBV21-1	17	TRBJ1-5	NA	NA	TGTGCCAGCAGCCTTGTGGCAGGGTGCTATAGCAATCAGCCCCAGCATTTT	CASSLVAGCYSNQPQHF
TRBV9	13	TRBJ2-3	NA	NA	TGTGCCAGCAGCGTATCTGGCACAGATACGCAGTATTTT	CASSVSGTDTQYF
TRBV4-1	15	TRBJ2-7	NA	once	TGCGCCAGCAGCCAATCGGTAGTCTTCTTCAACGAGCAGTACTTC	CASSQSVVFFNEQYF
TRBV7-3	14	TRBJ2-3	NA	NA	TGTGCCAGCAGCTTAATTACCGGGGCAGATACGCAGTATTTT	CASSLITGADTQYF
TRBV12-5	15	TRBJ1-2	NA	NA	TGTGCTAGTGGTTCAGCGGGGGCTTGGTCGGGTGGCTACACCTTC	CASGSAGAWSGGYTF
TRBV6-5	14	TRBJ1-2	TRBD1	NA	TGTGCCAGCAGTGCCTACAGGGGGACCGATGGCTACACCTTC	CASSAYRGTDGYTF
TRBV27	12	TRBJ1-1	NA	few	TGTGCCAGCAGAAGTCTACTCACTGAAGCTTTCTTT	CASRSLLTEAFF
TRBV5-1	15	TRBJ2-2	TRBD1	NA	TGCGCCAGCAGCGTTAACAGGGGGCAGACCGGGGAGCTGTTTTTT	CASSVNRGQTGELFF
TRBV5-4	12	TRBJ1-2	NA	NA	TGTGCCAGCAGCGAGGTGATAGGCGGCTACACCTTC	CASSEVIGGYTF
TRBV4-1	16	TRBJ2-2	TRBD2	NA	TGCGCCAGCAGCCAAGCCGCGGGAGCCTCGGGGGGGGAGCTGTTTTTT	CASSQAAGASGGELFF
TRBV18	15	TRBJ1-3	NA	NA	TGTGCCAGCTCACCACCGATGGGACAAGAAAACACCATATATTTT	CASSPPMGQENTIYF
TRBV6-1	12	TRBJ2-7	NA	NA	TGTGCCACCAAGACCACTACCTACGAGCAGTACTTC	CATKTTTYEQYF
TRBV6-6	11	TRBJ2-7	NA	NA	TGTGCCAGCAGTTACTCCGGCGAGCAGTACTTC	CASSYSGEQYF
TRBV2	12	TRBJ1-1	NA	NA	TGTGCCAGTGACAGGTTGAACACTGAAGCTTTCTTT	CASDRLNTEAFF
TRBV19	15	TRBJ2-1	TRBD2	NA	TGTGCCAGTAGTATTCGAGCGGGAGGGCTAAATGAGCAGTTCTTC	CASSIRAGGLNEQFF
TRBV7-9	12	TRBJ2-7	NA	NA	TGTGCCAGCAGCTTAGGTACAGGGGAGCAGTACTTC	CASSLGTGEQYF